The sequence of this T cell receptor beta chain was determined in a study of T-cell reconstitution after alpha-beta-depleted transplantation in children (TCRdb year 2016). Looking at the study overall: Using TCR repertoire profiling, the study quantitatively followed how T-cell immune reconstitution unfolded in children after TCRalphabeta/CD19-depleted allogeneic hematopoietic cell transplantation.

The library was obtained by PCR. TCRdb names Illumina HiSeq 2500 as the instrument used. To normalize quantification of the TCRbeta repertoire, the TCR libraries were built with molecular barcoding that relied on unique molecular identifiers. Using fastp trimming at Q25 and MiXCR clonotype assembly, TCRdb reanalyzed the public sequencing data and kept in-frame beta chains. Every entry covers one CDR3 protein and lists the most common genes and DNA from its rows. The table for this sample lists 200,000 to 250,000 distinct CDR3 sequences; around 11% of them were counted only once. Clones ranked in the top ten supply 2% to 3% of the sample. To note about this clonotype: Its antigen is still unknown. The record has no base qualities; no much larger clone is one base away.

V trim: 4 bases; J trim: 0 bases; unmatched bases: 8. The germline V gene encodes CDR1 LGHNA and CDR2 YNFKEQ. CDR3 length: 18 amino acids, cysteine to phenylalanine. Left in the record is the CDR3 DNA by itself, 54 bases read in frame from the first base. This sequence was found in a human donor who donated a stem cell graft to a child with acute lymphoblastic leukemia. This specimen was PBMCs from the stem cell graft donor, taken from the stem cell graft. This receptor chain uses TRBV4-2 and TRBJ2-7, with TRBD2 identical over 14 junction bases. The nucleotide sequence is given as TGTGCCAGCAGCCCCGGGACTAGCGGGAGCCGCAGCTCCTACGAGCAGTACTTC. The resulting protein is CASSPGTSGSRSSYEQYF.